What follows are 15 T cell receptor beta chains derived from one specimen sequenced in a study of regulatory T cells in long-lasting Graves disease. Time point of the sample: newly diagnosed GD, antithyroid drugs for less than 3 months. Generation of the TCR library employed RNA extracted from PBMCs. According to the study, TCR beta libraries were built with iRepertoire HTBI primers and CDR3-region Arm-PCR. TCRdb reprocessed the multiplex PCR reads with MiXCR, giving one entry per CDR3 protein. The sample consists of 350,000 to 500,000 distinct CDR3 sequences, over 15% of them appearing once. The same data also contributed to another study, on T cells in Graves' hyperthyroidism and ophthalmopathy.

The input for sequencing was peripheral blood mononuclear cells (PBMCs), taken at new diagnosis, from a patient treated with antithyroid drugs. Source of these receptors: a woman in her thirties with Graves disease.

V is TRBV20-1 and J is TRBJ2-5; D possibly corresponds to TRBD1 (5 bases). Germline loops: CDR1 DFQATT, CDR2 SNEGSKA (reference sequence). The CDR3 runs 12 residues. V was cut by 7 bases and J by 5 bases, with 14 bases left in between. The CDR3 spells CSVSQGWETQYF. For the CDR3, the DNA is TGCAGTGTTTCGCAGGGTTGGGAGACCCAGTACTTC.

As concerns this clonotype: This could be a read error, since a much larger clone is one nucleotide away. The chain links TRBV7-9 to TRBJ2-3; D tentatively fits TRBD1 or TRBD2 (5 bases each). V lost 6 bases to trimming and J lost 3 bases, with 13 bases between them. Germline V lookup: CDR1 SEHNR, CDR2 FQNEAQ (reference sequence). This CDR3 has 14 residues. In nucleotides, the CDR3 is TGTGCCAGCAGTTGGGACGGGGAAACAGATACGCAGTATTTT. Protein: CASSWDGETDTQYF.

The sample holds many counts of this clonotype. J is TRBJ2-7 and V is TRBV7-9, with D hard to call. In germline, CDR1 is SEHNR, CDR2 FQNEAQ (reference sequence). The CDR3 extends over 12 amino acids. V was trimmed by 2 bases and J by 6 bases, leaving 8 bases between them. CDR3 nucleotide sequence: TGTGCCAGCAGCTTACCAGCCGGCGAGCAGTACTTC. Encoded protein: CASSLPAGEQYF.

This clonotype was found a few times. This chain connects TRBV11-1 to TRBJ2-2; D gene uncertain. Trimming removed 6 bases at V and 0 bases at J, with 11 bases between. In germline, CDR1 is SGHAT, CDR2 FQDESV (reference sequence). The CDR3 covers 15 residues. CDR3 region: CASSPGRTNTGELFF. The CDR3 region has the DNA TGTGCCAGCAGTCCTGGCAGGACGAACACCGGGGAGCTGTTTTTT.

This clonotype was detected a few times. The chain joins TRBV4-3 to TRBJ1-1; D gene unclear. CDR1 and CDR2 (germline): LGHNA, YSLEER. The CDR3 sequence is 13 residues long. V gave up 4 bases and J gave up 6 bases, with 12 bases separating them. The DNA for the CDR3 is TGCGCCAGCAGCCCCCAGCGGGTGTCTGAAGCTTTCTTT. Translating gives CASSPQRVSEAFF.

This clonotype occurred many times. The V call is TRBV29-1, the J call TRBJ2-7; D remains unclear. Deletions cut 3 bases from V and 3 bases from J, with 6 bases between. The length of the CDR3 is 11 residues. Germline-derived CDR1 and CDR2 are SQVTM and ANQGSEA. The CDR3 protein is CSVEDLYEQYF. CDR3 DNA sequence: TGCAGCGTTGAGGACCTCTACGAGCAGTACTTC.

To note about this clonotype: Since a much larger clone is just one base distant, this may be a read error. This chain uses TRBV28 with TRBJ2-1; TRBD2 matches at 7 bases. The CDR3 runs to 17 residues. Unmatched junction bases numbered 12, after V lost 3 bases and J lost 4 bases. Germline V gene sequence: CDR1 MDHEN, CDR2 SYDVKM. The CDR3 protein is CASSFPPTSRNYNEQFF. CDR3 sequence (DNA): TGTGCCAGCAGTTTCCCCCCGACTAGCAGAAATTACAATGAGCAGTTCTTC.

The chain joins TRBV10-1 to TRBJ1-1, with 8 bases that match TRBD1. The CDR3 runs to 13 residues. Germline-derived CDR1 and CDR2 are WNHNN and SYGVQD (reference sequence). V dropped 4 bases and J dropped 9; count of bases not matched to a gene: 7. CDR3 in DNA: TGCGCCAGCAGTGCCGACAGGGGAGCCCAAGCTTTCTTT. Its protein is CASSADRGAQAFF.

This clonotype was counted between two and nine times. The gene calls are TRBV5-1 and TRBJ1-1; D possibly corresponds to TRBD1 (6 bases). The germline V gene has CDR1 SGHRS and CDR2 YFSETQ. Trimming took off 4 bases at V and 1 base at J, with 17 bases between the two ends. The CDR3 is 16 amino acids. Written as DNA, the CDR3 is TGCGCCAGCAGCCACCACAGGGAGTATCGGAACACTGAAGCTTTCTTT. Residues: CASSHHREYRNTEAFF. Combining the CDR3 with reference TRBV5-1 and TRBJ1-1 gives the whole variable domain KAGVTQTPRYLIKTRGQQVTLSCSPISGHRSVSWYQQTPGQGLQFLFEYFSETQRNKGNFPGRFSGRQFSNSRSEMNVSTLELGDSALYLCASSHHREYRNTEAFFGQGTRLTVV.

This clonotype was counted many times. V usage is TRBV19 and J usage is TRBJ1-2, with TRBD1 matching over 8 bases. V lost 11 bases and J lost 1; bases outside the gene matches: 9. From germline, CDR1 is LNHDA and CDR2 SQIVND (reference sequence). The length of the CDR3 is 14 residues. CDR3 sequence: CAVRQGPGNYGYTF. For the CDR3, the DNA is TGTGCCGTCAGACAGGGGCCGGGTAACTATGGCTACACCTTC.

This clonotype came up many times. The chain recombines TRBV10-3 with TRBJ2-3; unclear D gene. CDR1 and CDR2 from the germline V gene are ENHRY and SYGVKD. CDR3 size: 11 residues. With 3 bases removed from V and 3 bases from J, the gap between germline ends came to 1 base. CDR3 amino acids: CAISDTDTQYF. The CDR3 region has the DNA TGTGCCATCAGTGATACAGATACGCAGTATTTT.

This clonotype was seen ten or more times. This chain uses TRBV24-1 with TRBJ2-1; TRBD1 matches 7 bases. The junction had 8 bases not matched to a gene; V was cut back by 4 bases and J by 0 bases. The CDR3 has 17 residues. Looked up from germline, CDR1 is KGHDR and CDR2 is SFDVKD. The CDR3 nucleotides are TGTGCCACCAGTGACCACCGGACAGGTAGCTCCTACAATGAGCAGTTCTTC. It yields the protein CATSDHRTGSSYNEQFF.

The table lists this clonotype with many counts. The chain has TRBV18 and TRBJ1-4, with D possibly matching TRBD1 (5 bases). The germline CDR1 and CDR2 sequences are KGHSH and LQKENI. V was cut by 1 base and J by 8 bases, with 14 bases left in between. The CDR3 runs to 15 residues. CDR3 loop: CASSPQGVLREKLFF. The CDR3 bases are TGTGCCAGCTCACCACAAGGGGTCTTACGCGAAAAACTGTTTTTT. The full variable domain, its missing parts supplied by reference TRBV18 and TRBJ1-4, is NAGVMQNPRHLVRRRGQEARLRCSPMKGHSHVYWYRQLPEEGLKFMVYLQKENIIDESGMPKERFSAEFPKEGPSILRIQQVVRGDSAAYFCASSPQGVLREKLFFGSGTQLSVL.

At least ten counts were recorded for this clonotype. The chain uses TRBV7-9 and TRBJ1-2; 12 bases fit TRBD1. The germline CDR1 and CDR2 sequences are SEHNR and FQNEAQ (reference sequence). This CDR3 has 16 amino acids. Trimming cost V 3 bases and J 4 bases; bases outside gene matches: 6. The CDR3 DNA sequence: TGTGCCAGCAGCTTTCCGGGACAGGGGGCGGGCTATGGCTACACCTTC. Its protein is CASSFPGQGAGYGYTF.

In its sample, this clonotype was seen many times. Here the CDR3 DNA reads TGTGCCAGCTCACCGGCAGGGACAATGGGGGAGCAGTACTTC. It specifies CASSPAGTMGEQYF. The rearrangement links TRBV18 to TRBJ2-7, with D maybe TRBD1 (6 bases). CDR1 is KGHSH and CDR2 is LQKENI in the germline V gene. Trimming left V 3 bases short and J 7 bases short, with 16 bases between. CDR3 length: 14 amino acids.